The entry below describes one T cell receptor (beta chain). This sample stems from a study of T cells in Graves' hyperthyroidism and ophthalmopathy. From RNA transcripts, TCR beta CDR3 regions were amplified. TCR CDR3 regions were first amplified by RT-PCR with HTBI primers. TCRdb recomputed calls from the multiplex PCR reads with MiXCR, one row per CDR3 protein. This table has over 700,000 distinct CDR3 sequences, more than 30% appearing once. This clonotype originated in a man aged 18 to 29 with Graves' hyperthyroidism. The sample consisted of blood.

The CDR3 bases are TGTGCCAGCAGCGAACAGATTTATGGCTACACCTTC. It specifies CASSEQIYGYTF. The gene calls are TRBV6-1 and TRBJ1-2; the D is unclear. This CDR3 is 12 amino acids long. Germline V CDR1 and CDR2: MNHNS, SASEGT. With 6 bases removed from V and 5 bases from J, the gap between germline ends came to 10 bases.